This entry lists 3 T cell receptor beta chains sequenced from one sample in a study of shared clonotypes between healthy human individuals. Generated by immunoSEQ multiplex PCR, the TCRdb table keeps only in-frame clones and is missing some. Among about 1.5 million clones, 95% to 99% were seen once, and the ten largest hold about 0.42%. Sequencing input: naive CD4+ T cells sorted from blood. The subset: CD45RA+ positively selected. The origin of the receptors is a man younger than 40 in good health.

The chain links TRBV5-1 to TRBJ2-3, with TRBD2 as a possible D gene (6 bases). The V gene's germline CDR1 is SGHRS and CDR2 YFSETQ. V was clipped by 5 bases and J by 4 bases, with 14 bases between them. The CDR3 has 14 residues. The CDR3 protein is CASSLWEAADTQYF. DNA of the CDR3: TGCGCCAGCAGTCTGTGGGAGGCGGCAGATACGCAGTATTTT.

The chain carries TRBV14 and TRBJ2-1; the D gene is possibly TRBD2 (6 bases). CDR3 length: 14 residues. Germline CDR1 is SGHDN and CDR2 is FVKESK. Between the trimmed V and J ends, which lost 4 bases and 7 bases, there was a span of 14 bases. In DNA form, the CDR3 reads TGTGCCAGCAGCCGCGCTAGCGTGGAAAATGAGCAGTTCTTC. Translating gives CASSRASVENEQFF.

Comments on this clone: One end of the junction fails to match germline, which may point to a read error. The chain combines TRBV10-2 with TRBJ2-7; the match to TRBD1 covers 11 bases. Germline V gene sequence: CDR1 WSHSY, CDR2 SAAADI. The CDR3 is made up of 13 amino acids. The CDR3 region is CASSDPGQGAPDF. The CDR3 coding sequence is TGCGCCAGCAGTGATCCTGGACAGGGGGCGCCGGACTTC.